The sequence of this TCR beta chain was determined in a study of cytomegalovirus exposure and HLA in healthy donors. Study-level results: The productive fraction for most TCR beta V segments was about 87% or about 30% in an earlier analysis. It was 164 TCR beta chains that were listed as cytomegalovirus-associated.

V gave up 4 bases and J gave up 2 bases; unmatched junction bases: 8. CDR1 and CDR2 (germline): LNHDA, SQIVND (reference sequence). The CDR3 spans 16 residues. Turning to this clone: What it recognizes is unknown.

It was with 60 Vbeta and 13 Jbeta primers that the PCR ran. Profiling relied on immunoSEQ multiplex PCR, and the TCRdb table lists in-frame clones only, not all of them. Counted here are about 140,000 clones, roughly 80% occurring once; the ten biggest clones make up around 1.3%. Source material: PBMCs. This sequence originates from a female donor in good health and CMV-seronegative. The V and J genes are TRBV19 and TRBJ1-1, with 9 bases lining up with TRBD1. CDR3 DNA sequence: TGTGCCAGTAGTAGGACTAACAGGGGGCCTAACACTGAAGCTTTCTTT. Protein product: CASSRTNRGPNTEAFF.